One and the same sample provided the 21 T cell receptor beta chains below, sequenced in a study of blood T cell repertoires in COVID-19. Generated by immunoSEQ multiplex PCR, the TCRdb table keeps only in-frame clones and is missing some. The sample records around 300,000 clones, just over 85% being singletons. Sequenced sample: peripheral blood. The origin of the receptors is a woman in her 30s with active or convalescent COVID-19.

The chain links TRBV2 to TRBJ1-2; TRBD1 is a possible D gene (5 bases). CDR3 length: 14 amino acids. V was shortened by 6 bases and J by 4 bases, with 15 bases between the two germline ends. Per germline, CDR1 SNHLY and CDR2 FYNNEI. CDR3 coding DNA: TGTGCCAGCAGCCCCCCGGGGGGTACCTATGGCTACACCTTC. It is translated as CASSPPGGTYGYTF.

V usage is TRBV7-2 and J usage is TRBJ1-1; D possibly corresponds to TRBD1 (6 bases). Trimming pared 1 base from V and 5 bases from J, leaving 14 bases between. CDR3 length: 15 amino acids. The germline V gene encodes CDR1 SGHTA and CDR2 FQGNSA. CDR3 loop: CASSLVYGGATEAFF. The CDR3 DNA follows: TGTGCCAGCAGCTTAGTTTACGGGGGGGCAACTGAAGCTTTCTTT.

The CDR3 is CASRPGGAGGNTIYF. The CDR3 nucleotides read TGTGCCAGCAGGCCAGGAGGGGCAGGCGGAAACACCATATATTTT. The chain is built from TRBV7-2 and TRBJ1-3, with D maybe TRBD1 (5 bases). The ends were cut back, 6 bases at V and 4 bases at J, with 16 bases in the middle. CDR1 SGHTA and CDR2 FQGNSA come from the germline V gene. The CDR3 is 15 residues long.

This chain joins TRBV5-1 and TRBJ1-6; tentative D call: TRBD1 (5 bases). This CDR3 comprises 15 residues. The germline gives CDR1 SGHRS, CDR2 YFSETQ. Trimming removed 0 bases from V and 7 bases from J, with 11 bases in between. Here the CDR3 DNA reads TGCGCCAGCAGCTTGGATTGGGGGGGAAATTCACCCCTCCACTTT. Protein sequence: CASSLDWGGNSPLHF.

The CDR3 bases are TGTGCCATCAGTGACCCCTTCAGGGATCCCTACGAGCAGTACTTC. Its translation is CAISDPFRDPYEQYF. The rearrangement uses TRBV10-3 and TRBJ2-7; D may be TRBD1 (5 bases). This CDR3 spans 15 amino acids. With 3 bases removed from V and 2 bases from J, the gap between germline ends came to 14 bases. Germline CDR1 reads ENHRY; CDR2 reads SYGVKD.

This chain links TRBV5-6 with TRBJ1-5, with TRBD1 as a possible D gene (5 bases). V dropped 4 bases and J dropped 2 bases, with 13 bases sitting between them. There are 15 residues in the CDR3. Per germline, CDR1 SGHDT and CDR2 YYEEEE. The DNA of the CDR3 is TGTGCCAGCAGCCCCTGGGGCCTGGGCAATCAGCCCCAGCATTTT. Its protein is CASSPWGLGNQPQHF.

CDR3 sequence (DNA): TGTGCCAGCAGTTTCTCACTAGGGTCCAATCAGCCCCAGCATTTT. Amino acids: CASSFSLGSNQPQHF. The chain recombines TRBV28 with TRBJ1-5, with D hard to call. V was clipped by 3 bases and J by 3 bases, with 12 bases between them. This CDR3 is built from 15 residues. The V gene's germline CDR1 is MDHEN and CDR2 SYDVKM.

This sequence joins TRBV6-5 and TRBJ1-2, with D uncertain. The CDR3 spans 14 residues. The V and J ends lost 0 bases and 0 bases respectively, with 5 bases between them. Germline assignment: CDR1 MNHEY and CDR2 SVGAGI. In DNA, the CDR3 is TGTGCCAGCAGTTACTCTACAACTAACTATGGCTACACCTTC. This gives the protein CASSYSTTNYGYTF.

CDR3 sequence (DNA): TGTGCCGCCAGCGGACAGAGCCAGCATTTT. It encodes CAASGQSQHF. This sequence joins TRBV3-1 (or the pseudogene TRBV3-2) and TRBJ1-5, with D perhaps TRBD1 (6 bases). Germline V gives CDR1 LGHDT, CDR2 YNNKEL (reference sequence). This CDR3 spans 10 amino acids. V shed 11 bases and J shed 12 bases, with 14 bases lying between them.

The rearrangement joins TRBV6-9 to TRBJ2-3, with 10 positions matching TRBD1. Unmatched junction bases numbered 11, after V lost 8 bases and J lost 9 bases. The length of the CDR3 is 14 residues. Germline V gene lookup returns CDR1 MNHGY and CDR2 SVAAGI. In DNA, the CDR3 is TGTGCCAGCGACAGGGGGCTGATCCAGTGGACGCAGTATTTT. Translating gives CASDRGLIQWTQYF.

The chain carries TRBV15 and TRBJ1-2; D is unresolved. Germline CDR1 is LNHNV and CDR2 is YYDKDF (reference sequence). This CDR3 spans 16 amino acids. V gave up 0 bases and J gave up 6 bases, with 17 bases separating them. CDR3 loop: CATSRESAGTHDGYTF. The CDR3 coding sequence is TGTGCCACCAGCAGAGAGTCCGCCGGTACCCACGATGGCTACACCTTC.

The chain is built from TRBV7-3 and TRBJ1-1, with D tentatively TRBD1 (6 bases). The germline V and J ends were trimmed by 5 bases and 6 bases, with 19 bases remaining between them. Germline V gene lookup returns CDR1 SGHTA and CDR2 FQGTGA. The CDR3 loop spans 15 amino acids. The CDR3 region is CASSPRTANPSEAFF. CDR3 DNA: TGTGCCAGCAGCCCCCGGACAGCTAATCCATCTGAAGCTTTCTTT. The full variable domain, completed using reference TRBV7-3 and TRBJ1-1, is GAGVSQTPSNKVTEKGKYVELRCDPISGHTALYWYRQSLGQGPEFLIYFQGTGAADDSGLPNDRFFAVRPEGSVSTLKIQRTERGDSAVYLCASSPRTANPSEAFFGQGTRLTVV.

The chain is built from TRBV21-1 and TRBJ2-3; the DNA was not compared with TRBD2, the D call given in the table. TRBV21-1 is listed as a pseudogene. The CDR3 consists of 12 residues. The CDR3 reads CASSTRGDTQYF. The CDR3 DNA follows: TGTGCCAGCAGCACCCGGGGAGATACGCAGTATTTT.

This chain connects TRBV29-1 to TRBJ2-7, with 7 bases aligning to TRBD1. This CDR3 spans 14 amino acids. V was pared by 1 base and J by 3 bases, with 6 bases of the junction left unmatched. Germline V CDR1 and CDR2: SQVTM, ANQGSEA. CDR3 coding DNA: TGCAGCGTTGAAGGAGGGCAGGGGGTCTACGAGCAGTACTTC. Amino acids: CSVEGGQGVYEQYF.

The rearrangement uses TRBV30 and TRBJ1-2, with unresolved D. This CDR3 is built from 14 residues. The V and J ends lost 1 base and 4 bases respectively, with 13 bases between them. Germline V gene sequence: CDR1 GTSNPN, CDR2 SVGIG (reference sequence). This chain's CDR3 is CAWSAGLGSYGYTF. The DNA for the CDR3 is TGTGCCTGGAGTGCAGGACTCGGATCCTATGGCTACACCTTC.

CDR3 amino acids: CATRTSTDTQYF. For the CDR3, the DNA is TGTGCCACCAGGACTAGCACAGATACGCAGTATTTT. J is TRBJ2-3 and V is TRBV2; a weak D match, TRBD2 (5 bases). CDR3 length equals 12 residues. The germline V gene encodes CDR1 SNHLY and CDR2 FYNNEI. The germline V and J ends were trimmed by 10 bases and 0 bases, with 8 bases remaining between them.

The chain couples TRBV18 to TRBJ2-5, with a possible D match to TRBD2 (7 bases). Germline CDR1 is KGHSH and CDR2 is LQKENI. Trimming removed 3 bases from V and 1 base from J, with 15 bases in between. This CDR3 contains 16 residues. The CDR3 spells CASSPMRGPLQETQYF. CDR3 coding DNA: TGTGCCAGCTCACCCATGCGGGGGCCCCTCCAAGAGACCCAGTACTTC.

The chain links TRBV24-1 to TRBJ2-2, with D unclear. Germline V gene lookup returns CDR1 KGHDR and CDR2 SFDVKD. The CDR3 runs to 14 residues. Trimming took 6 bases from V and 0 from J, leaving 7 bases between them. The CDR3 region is CATSPRTNTGELFF. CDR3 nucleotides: TGTGCCACCAGTCCTAGAACGAACACCGGGGAGCTGTTTTTT.

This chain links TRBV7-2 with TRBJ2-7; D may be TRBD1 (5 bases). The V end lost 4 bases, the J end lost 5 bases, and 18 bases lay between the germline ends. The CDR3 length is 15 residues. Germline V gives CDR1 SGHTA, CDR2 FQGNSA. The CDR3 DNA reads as TGTGCCAGCAGCTCCCCCCGGCAGGGCGGAAACGAGCAGTACTTC. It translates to CASSSPRQGGNEQYF.

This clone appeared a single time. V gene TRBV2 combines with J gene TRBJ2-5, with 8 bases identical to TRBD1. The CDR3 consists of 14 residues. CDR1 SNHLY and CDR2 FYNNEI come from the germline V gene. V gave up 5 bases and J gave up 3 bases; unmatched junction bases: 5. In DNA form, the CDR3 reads TGTGCCAGCAGTAAAGACAGGGGAAAAGAGACCCAGTACTTC. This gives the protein CASSKDRGKETQYF.

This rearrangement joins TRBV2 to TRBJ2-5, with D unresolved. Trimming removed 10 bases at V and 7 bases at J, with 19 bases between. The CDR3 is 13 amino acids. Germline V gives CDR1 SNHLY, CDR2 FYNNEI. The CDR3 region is CAIKPALLGTQYF. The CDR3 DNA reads TGTGCCATAAAGCCGGCGCTGCTAGGGACCCAGTACTTC. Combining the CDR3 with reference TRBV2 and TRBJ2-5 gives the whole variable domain EPEVTQTPSHQVTQMGQEVILRCVPISNHLYFYWYRQILGQKVEFLVSFYNNEISEKSEIFDDQFSVERPDGSNFTLKIRSTKLEDSAMYFCAIKPALLGTQYFGPGTRLLVL.